One sample yielded the 21 T cell receptor beta chains listed below, sequenced in a study of blood T cells in healthy people across ages. It was with a sample-barcoded 5' primer and a J-beta primer mix that a second PCR of roughly 7 to 12 cycles was run. TCRdb passed the 5' RACE reads through MiXCR, listing each CDR3 protein once. The table has 890,000 or so distinct CDR3 sequences, approximately 59% seen once. The sample taken for sequencing was blood. The receptors originated from a man aged 30 to 39 in good health.

V gene TRBV12-3 or TRBV12-4 combines with J gene TRBJ2-7; D assignment may be TRBD1 or TRBD2 (5 bases each). The CDR3 contains 17 residues. V lost 4 bases and J lost 4, with 23 bases in between. CDR3 sequence (DNA): TGTGCCAGCAGTTCCCCTTTCCGGGGCCGAGGCGTATACGAGCAGTACTTC. This codes for CASSSPFRGRGVYEQYF.

V and J are TRBV29-1 and TRBJ1-2; D not resolved. The CDR3 consists of 12 residues. Trimming pared 4 bases from V and 0 bases from J, leaving 6 bases between. From germline, CDR1 is SQVTM and CDR2 ANQGSEA. The CDR3 protein is CSVALPNYGYTF. For the CDR3, the DNA is TGCAGCGTTGCCTTGCCTAACTATGGCTACACCTTC.

The CDR3 is CSTDNRAGGDTQYF. CDR3 in DNA: TGCAGTACTGACAATCGGGCGGGGGGAGATACGCAGTATTTT. The chain links TRBV20-1 to TRBJ2-3; 8 bases map to TRBD2. The CDR3 totals 14 residues. Looked up from germline, CDR1 is DFQATT and CDR2 is SNEGSKA (reference sequence). Germline trimming cut 8 bases from V and 5 bases from J; bases unmatched to any gene: 12.

This clonotype was detected only a few times. V is TRBV10-3 and J is TRBJ2-5, with 7 bases aligning to TRBD1. The better agreement between TRBJ2-7 and the DNA end casts doubt on the J call. Germline-derived CDR1 and CDR2 are ENHRY and SYGVKD. The CDR3 is 15 amino acids. The CDR3 here is CAIRGARDSAYEQYF. DNA for the CDR3: TGTGCCATCAGAGGTGCAAGGGACAGCGCCTACGAGCAGTACTTC.

The rearrangement joins TRBV2 to TRBJ1-2; D may be TRBD1 (6 bases). Trimming removed 4 bases at V and 0 bases at J, with 12 bases between. Germline V gene data show CDR1 as SNHLY and CDR2 as FYNNEI. The CDR3 length is 15 residues. The chain's CDR3 is CASSGKTGTNYGYTF. In DNA form, the CDR3 reads TGTGCCAGCAGTGGGAAGACAGGTACTAACTATGGCTACACCTTC.

The rearrangement uses TRBV29-1 and TRBJ2-3; 9 bases are shared with TRBD1. Germline V gene lookup returns CDR1 SQVTM and CDR2 ANQGSEA. CDR3 length: 14 residues. V dropped 3 bases and J dropped 4; count of bases not matched to a gene: 5. DNA of the CDR3: TGCAGCGTTGACGACAGGGGGGGGGCAGATACGCAGTATTTT. This translates into CSVDDRGGADTQYF.

V gene TRBV7-2 combines with J gene TRBJ2-1; perhaps TRBD1 as D (5 bases). This CDR3 has 15 amino acids. V was pared by 0 bases and J by 6 bases, with 12 bases between. Germline loops: CDR1 SGHTA, CDR2 FQGNSA. In DNA form, the CDR3 reads TGTGCCAGCAGCTTAGCGTCCGGACATACCAATGAGCAGTTCTTC. It is translated as CASSLASGHTNEQFF.

This clonotype was seen a few times. The genes are TRBV7-2 and TRBJ2-3; D gene ambiguous. CDR1 is SGHTA and CDR2 is FQGNSA in the germline V gene. Trimming took 5 bases from V and 6 from J, leaving 9 bases between them. The CDR3 totals 12 residues. CDR3 sequence reads: CASSIIWDTQYF. Here the CDR3 DNA reads TGTGCCAGCAGCATTATTTGGGATACGCAGTATTTT.

This chain joins TRBV5-6 and TRBJ2-4; a possible D gene is TRBD1 (5 bases). Trimming took 0 bases from V and 0 from J, leaving 7 bases between them. Germline V lookup: CDR1 SGHDT, CDR2 YYEEEE. The CDR3 runs 15 residues. The CDR3 nucleotides read TGTGCCAGCAGCTTGGGCAGGGTAGCCAAAAACATTCAGTACTTC. Residues: CASSLGRVAKNIQYF.

The rearrangement links TRBV29-1 to TRBJ2-7; 7 bases agree with TRBD1. There are 13 residues in the CDR3. V dropped 6 bases and J dropped 3; count of bases not matched to a gene: 8. CDR1 SQVTM and CDR2 ANQGSEA come from the germline V gene. This CDR3 is CSVAETGSYEQYF. CDR3 sequence (DNA): TGCAGCGTCGCAGAGACAGGGAGCTACGAGCAGTACTTC.

The chain combines TRBV6-2 or TRBV6-3 with TRBJ2-7; 11 nucleotides agree with TRBD2. Per the germline V gene, CDR1 is MNHEY and CDR2 is SVGEGT. The V gene end was trimmed by 11 bases and the J gene end by 2 bases; junction bases not matched to a gene: 17. The CDR3 is 17 amino acids. The CDR3 sequence: CAVSRGLAGGIAYEQYF. As DNA, the CDR3 is TGTGCCGTCTCCCGGGGGCTAGCGGGGGGCATCGCCTACGAGCAGTACTTC.

This chain connects TRBV10-3 to TRBJ2-7, with 10 positions matching TRBD2. The CDR3 has 16 residues. CDR1 and CDR2 from the germline V gene are ENHRY and SYGVKD. Here the CDR3 reads CAVIAGGSPAHYEQYF. CDR3 sequence (DNA): TGTGCGGTGATAGCGGGGGGCTCTCCGGCTCATTACGAGCAGTACTTC.

The CDR3, as DNA: TGTGCCACCAGCAGAGAGGGGGAGCCGGGAAATGAGCAGTTCTTC. Translation gives CATSREGEPGNEQFF. The rearrangement uses TRBV15 and TRBJ2-1; D tentatively fits TRBD1 or TRBD2 (5 bases each). Trimming took off 0 bases at V and 7 bases at J, with 13 bases between the two ends. Germline-derived CDR1 and CDR2 are LNHNV and YYDKDF (reference sequence). The CDR3 extends over 15 amino acids.

This clonotype has more than one count but fewer than ten. CDR3 DNA sequence: TGTGCCAGCAGCCGGACTAGCGGGAGCTCCTACGAGCAGTACTTC. This encodes CASSRTSGSSYEQYF. The V call is TRBV7-9, the J call TRBJ2-7; 13 bases align to TRBD2. V was clipped by 5 bases and J by 0 bases; unmatched bases: 1. Germline V lookup: CDR1 SEHNR, CDR2 FQNEAQ (reference sequence). The CDR3 sequence is 15 residues long.

The chain employs TRBV12-3 or TRBV12-4 and TRBJ2-5; 7 bases are a match to TRBD1. The ends lost 6 bases at V and 1 base at J; junction bases unmatched: 8. The CDR3 length is 15 residues. In nucleotides, the CDR3 is TGTGCCAGCAGCATCCAGGGGACAGCCCAAGAGACCCAGTACTTC. It translates to CASSIQGTAQETQYF.

The rearrangement joins TRBV20-1 to TRBJ2-3; D remains ambiguous. Germline V lookup: CDR1 DFQATT, CDR2 SNEGSKA (reference sequence). This CDR3 spans 13 amino acids. CDR3 sequence (DNA): TGCAGCGTCATGGGGTTACCCACAGATACGCAGTATTTT. It is translated as CSVMGLPTDTQYF.

The J gene is TRBJ1-2, the V gene TRBV6-5; no reliable D call. The CDR3 has 15 residues. V shed 2 bases and J shed 0 bases, with 10 bases lying between them. Germline CDR1 is MNHEY and CDR2 is SVGAGI. CDR3 coding DNA: TGTGCCAGCAGTTACGGTGGGGATACTAACTATGGCTACACCTTC. This gives the protein CASSYGGDTNYGYTF.

J is TRBJ2-5 and V is TRBV28, with unresolved D. From germline, CDR1 is MDHEN and CDR2 SYDVKM. The CDR3 covers 14 residues. V was pared by 5 bases and J by 1 base, with 11 bases between. The chain's CDR3 is CASSESEIQETQYF. The CDR3 coding sequence is TGTGCCAGCAGTGAGTCCGAGATCCAAGAGACCCAGTACTTC.

This clonotype turned up a few times. The V call is TRBV6-2 or TRBV6-3, the J call TRBJ2-6, with unresolved D. Germline values: CDR1 MNHEY, CDR2 SVGEGT. With 1 base removed from V and 0 bases from J, the gap between germline ends came to 10 bases. This CDR3 region has 17 residues. The CDR3 is CASSYYGRSSGANVLTF. DNA of the CDR3: TGTGCCAGCAGTTACTATGGACGGAGCTCTGGGGCCAACGTCCTGACTTTC.

The rearrangement links TRBV5-1 to TRBJ2-6; the match to TRBD1 covers 7 bases. V was pared by 3 bases and J by 4 bases, with 7 bases of the junction left unmatched. Germline V gene sequence: CDR1 SGHRS, CDR2 YFSETQ. The length of the CDR3 is 16 residues. DNA for the CDR3: TGCGCCAGCAGCTCCGACAGGGAACCCGGGGCCAACGTCCTGACTTTC. Its protein product is CASSSDREPGANVLTF.

The V call is TRBV11-2, the J call TRBJ2-3; D is unclear. Trimming pared 5 bases from V and 2 bases from J, leaving 14 bases between. The CDR3 has 15 residues. Germline CDR1 SGHAT, CDR2 FQNNGV. The CDR3 DNA reads as TGTGCCAGCAGCCCCAAAAGGGATCACACAGATACGCAGTATTTT. Amino acids: CASSPKRDHTDTQYF.